A selection of T cell receptor beta chains follows, all from one sample in a study of blood T cell repertoires in COVID-19. TCRdb's copy holds only in-frame clones and misses some; the assay was immunoSEQ multiplex PCR. Among 150,000 to 200,000 clones listed, roughly nine tenths were seen once. Sequencing used peripheral blood. These receptors were obtained from a woman between 55 and 75 years old with COVID-19, enrolled during active disease. CDR3s include the opening cysteine and the closing phenylalanine or tryptophan. The D gene is left open where the match is weak. The size of a clone is reported for some rows only, either as once, few or many, or as a class for expanded clones.

v_call	j_call	d_call	clone_size	cdr3_aa	cdr3_nt
TRBV3-1/TRBV3-2	TRBJ2-2	TRBD2	once	CASSFELAGGVTGELFF	TGTGCCAGCAGCTTCGAACTAGCGGGAGGTGTCACCGGGGAGCTGTTTTTT
TRBV4-3	TRBJ2-4	NA	NA	CASSQDLGRGADIQYF	TGCGCCAGCAGCCAAGATTTAGGCAGGGGGGCGGACATTCAGTACTTC
TRBV29-1	TRBJ2-7	NA	NA	CSVDLPAGGDEQYF	TGCAGCGTTGACCTCCCGGCAGGAGGCGACGAGCAGTACTTC
TRBV19	TRBJ2-3	TRBD2	NA	CASSIGASGMRDTQYF	TGTGCCAGTAGTATCGGGGCTAGCGGAATGAGAGATACGCAGTATTTT
TRBV6-5	TRBJ2-5	TRBD2	NA	CASSSLLAGGGETQYF	TGTGCCAGCAGTTCCCTTCTAGCGGGAGGTGGGGAGACCCAGTACTTC
TRBV5-4	TRBJ1-2	NA	once	CASSSERARGGGYTF	TGTGCCAGCAGCTCCGAGAGAGCCAGGGGCGGTGGCTACACCTTC
TRBV7-9	TRBJ2-7	TRBD1	NA	CASSSTQGAKGYF	TGTGCCAGCAGCTCGACACAGGGGGCGAAAGGGTACTTC
TRBV9	TRBJ2-5	TRBD2	NA	CASSARLASRETQYF	TGTGCCAGCAGCGCCCGACTAGCAAGTCGGGAGACCCAGTACTTC
TRBV9	TRBJ2-4	NA	NA	CASSSGLSKNIQYF	TGTGCCAGCAGCTCTGGACTGTCCAAAAACATTCAGTACTTC
TRBV18	TRBJ2-7	TRBD1	NA	CASSPNGQGQLDF	TGTGCCAGCTCTCCAAATGGACAGGGGCAATTGGACTTC
TRBV19	TRBJ2-7	TRBD1	NA	CARGQGSYEQYF	TGTGCCAGGGGACAGGGCTCCTACGAGCAGTACTTC
TRBV10-3	TRBJ1-5	NA	NA	CAISELQGHVQPQHF	TGTGCCATCAGTGAATTGCAGGGGCACGTACAGCCCCAGCATTTT
TRBV19	TRBJ2-7	NA	NA	CASSSGVHEQYF	TGTGCCAGTAGTTCCGGGGTCCACGAGCAGTACTTC
TRBV24-1	TRBJ2-3	TRBD2	NA	CATSTSGTDTQYF	TGTGCCACCTCGACTAGCGGTACAGATACGCAGTATTTT
TRBV14	TRBJ2-1	TRBD2	once	CASSQTSGTYNEQFF	TGTGCCAGCAGCCAAACTAGCGGGACCTACAATGAGCAGTTCTTC
TRBV6-5	TRBJ1-5	TRBD1	NA	CASSYYRGSNQPQHF	TGTGCCAGCAGTTACTACAGGGGAAGCAATCAGCCCCAGCATTTT
TRBV11-2	TRBJ2-2	NA	NA	CASRGAVNTGELFF	TGTGCCAGCCGCGGGGCTGTGAACACCGGGGAGCTGTTTTTT
TRBV9	TRBJ1-4	TRBD1	NA	CASSVEGQGADNEKLFF	TGTGCCAGCAGCGTAGAGGGACAGGGGGCTGATAATGAAAAACTGTTTTTT
TRBV5-4	TRBJ2-1	NA	NA	CASSLKGLNEQFF	TGTGCCAGCAGCTTGAAGGGACTCAATGAGCAGTTCTTC
TRBV5-1	TRBJ1-4	TRBD1	NA	CASSLAQGGPNEKLFF	TGCGCCAGCAGCTTGGCCCAGGGGGGACCCAATGAAAAACTGTTTTTT
TRBV29-1	TRBJ1-3	NA	once	CSVEEHRAPLNTIYF	TGCAGCGTTGAAGAACACAGGGCCCCACTAAACACCATATATTTT
TRBV6-1	TRBJ1-5	NA	NA	CASSEAWGAQPQHF	TGTGCCAGCAGTGAAGCTTGGGGAGCTCAGCCCCAGCATTTT
TRBV27	TRBJ1-1	NA	NA	CASSAYRAMNTEAFF	TGTGCCAGCAGTGCATACAGGGCGATGAACACTGAAGCTTTCTTT
TRBV12-3/TRBV12-4	TRBJ2-2	NA	few	CASSRSGTGELFF	TGTGCCAGCAGTCGAAGCGGAACCGGGGAGCTGTTTTTT
TRBV9	TRBJ1-2	TRBD1	few	CASSGGTANYGYTF	TGTGCCAGCAGCGGAGGGACAGCGAACTATGGCTACACCTTC
TRBV6-5	TRBJ1-5	NA	NA	CASQPGGINQPQHF	TGTGCCAGCCAGCCGGGGGGTATTAATCAGCCCCAGCATTTT
TRBV29-1	TRBJ1-2	TRBD1	NA	CSVPGQGAYSF	TGCAGCGTGCCGGGACAGGGGGCTTATTCATTC
TRBV7-2	TRBJ2-1	NA	NA	CASSSSAGPTDNEQFF	TGTGCCAGCAGCTCCAGTGCGGGACCGACAGACAATGAGCAGTTCTTC
TRBV4-3	TRBJ1-3	NA	NA	CASSQDGAVSGNTIYF	TGCGCCAGCAGCCAAGACGGAGCGGTCTCTGGAAACACCATATATTTT
TRBV11-2	TRBJ1-1	NA	NA	CASNPGDTEAFF	TGTGCCAGCAATCCGGGGGACACTGAAGCTTTCTTT
TRBV19	TRBJ2-5	TRBD2	NA	CASSGRAGRASETQYF	TGTGCCAGTAGTGGACGAGCCGGGAGGGCCTCAGAGACCCAGTACTTC
TRBV11-2	TRBJ2-1	NA	NA	CASSPRLVSEQFF	TGTGCCAGCAGCCCGCGACTAGTGAGTGAGCAGTTCTTC
TRBV28	TRBJ2-7	NA	NA	CASQREGGAYYEQYF	TGTGCCAGCCAAAGGGAGGGGGGCGCCTACTACGAGCAGTACTTC
TRBV19	TRBJ1-2	NA	NA	CASRREIDGYTF	TGTGCCAGTAGAAGAGAGATCGATGGCTACACCTTC
TRBV6-2/TRBV6-3	TRBJ2-7	NA	NA	CASSYSTVLLEQYF	TGTGCCAGCAGTTACTCCACAGTGCTGCTCGAGCAGTACTTC
TRBV9	TRBJ1-1	TRBD1	NA	CASSFLDREATEAFF	TGTGCCAGCAGCTTCTTGGACAGGGAGGCCACTGAAGCTTTCTTT
TRBV3-1/TRBV3-2	TRBJ2-1	TRBD2	NA	CASISGGGEQFF	TGTGCCAGCATATCTGGGGGGGGTGAGCAGTTCTTC
TRBV6-5	TRBJ1-2	TRBD1	NA	CASSSTARGRVYGYTF	TGTGCCAGCAGTTCTACCGCGAGGGGGCGCGTCTATGGCTACACCTTC
TRBV11-2	TRBJ1-2	NA	NA	CASSWGVRYGYTF	TGTGCCAGCAGCTGGGGGGTTCGCTATGGCTACACCTTC
TRBV28	TRBJ2-3	TRBD2	NA	CASSLWGTGTSGSFSDTQYF	TGTGCCAGCAGTTTATGGGGTACCGGGACTAGCGGGAGTTTCTCAGATACGCAGTATTTT
TRBV27	TRBJ1-6	NA	NA	CASRLGLAPLHF	TGTGCCAGCAGGTTGGGGCTTGCACCCCTCCACTTT
TRBV6-5	TRBJ2-7	NA	few	CASSYFAGASYEQYF	TGTGCCAGCAGTTACTTCGCGGGGGCCTCCTACGAGCAGTACTTC
TRBV9	TRBJ2-2	NA	NA	CASSPGNTGELFF	TGTGCCAGCAGCCCCGGGAACACCGGGGAGCTGTTTTTT
TRBV9	TRBJ2-7	NA	once	CASSVSGVSYEQYF	TGTGCCAGCAGCGTATCGGGGGTCTCCTACGAGCAGTACTTC
TRBV19	TRBJ1-1	NA	NA	CASSIFRSWGLNTEAFF	TGTGCCAGTAGTATCTTCAGGTCCTGGGGGCTGAACACTGAAGCTTTCTTT